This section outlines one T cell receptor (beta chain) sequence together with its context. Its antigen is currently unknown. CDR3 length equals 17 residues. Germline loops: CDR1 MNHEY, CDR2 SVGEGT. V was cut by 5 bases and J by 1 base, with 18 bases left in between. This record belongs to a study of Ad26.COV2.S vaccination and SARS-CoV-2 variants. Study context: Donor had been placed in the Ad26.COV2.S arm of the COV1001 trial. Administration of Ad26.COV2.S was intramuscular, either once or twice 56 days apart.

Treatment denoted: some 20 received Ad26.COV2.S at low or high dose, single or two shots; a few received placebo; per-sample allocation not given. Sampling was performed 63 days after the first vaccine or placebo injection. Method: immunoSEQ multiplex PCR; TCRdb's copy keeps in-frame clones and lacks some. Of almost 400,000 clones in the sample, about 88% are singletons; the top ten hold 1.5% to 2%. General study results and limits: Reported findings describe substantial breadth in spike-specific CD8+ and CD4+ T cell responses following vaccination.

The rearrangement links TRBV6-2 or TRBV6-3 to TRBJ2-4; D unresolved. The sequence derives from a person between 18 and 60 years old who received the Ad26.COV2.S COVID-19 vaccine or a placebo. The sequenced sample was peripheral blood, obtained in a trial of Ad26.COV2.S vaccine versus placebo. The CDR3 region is CASSPPVGLGAKNIQYF. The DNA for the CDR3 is TGTGCCAGCAGTCCCCCTGTTGGTCTCGGGGCCAAAAACATTCAGTACTTC.